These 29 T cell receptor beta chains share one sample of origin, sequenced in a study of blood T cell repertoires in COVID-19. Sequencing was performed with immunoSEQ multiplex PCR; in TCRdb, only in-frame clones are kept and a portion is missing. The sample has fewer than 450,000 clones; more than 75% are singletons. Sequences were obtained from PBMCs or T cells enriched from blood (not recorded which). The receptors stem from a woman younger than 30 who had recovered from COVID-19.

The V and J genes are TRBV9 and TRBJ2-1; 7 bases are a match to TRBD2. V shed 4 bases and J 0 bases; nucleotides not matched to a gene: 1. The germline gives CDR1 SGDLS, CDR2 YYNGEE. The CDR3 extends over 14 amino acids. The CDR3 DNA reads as TGTGCCAGCAGCCGCGGGAGCTCCTACAATGAGCAGTTCTTC. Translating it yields CASSRGSSYNEQFF.

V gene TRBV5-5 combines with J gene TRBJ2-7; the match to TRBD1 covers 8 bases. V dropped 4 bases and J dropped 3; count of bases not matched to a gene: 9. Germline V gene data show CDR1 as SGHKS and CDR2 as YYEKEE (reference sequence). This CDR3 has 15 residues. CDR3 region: CASSLPGQVGYEQYF. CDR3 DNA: TGTGCCAGCAGCCTCCCGGGACAGGTCGGCTACGAGCAGTACTTC.

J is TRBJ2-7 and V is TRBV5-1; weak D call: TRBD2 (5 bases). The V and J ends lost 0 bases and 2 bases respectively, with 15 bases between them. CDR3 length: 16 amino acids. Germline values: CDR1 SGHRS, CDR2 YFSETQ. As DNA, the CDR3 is TGCGCCAGCAGCTTGGAGCCGGGATTAATAACCTACGAGCAGTACTTC. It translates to CASSLEPGLITYEQYF.

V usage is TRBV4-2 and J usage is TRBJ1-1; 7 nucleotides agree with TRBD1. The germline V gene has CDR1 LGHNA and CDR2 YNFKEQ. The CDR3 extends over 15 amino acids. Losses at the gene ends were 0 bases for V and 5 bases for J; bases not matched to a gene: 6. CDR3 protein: CASSQEGAGGTEAFF. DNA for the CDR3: TGTGCCAGCAGCCAAGAGGGAGCAGGGGGTACTGAAGCTTTCTTT.

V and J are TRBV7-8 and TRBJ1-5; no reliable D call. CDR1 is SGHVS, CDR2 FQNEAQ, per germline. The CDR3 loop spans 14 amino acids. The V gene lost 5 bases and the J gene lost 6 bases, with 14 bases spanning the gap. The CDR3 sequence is CASSPRLAVQPQHF. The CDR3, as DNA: TGTGCCAGCAGCCCCCGTTTGGCTGTTCAGCCCCAGCATTTT.

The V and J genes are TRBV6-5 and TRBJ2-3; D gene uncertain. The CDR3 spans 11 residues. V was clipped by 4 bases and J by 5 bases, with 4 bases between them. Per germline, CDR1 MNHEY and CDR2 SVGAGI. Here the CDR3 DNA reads TGTGCCAGCAGTTCTGTAGATACGCAGTATTTT. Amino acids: CASSSVDTQYF.

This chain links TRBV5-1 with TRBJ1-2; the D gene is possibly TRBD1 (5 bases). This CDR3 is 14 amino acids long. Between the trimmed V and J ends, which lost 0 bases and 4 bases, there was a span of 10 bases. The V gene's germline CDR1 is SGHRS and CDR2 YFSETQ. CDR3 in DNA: TGCGCCAGCAGCTTGGACGTAGGGGTCTATGGCTACACCTTC. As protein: CASSLDVGVYGYTF.

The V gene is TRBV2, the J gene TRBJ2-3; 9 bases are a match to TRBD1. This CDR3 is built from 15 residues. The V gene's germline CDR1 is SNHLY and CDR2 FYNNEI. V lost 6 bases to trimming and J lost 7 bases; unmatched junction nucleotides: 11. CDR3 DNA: TGTGCCAGCAGGGAGAGGGACAGGGTGTTGAATACGCAGTATTTT. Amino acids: CASRERDRVLNTQYF.

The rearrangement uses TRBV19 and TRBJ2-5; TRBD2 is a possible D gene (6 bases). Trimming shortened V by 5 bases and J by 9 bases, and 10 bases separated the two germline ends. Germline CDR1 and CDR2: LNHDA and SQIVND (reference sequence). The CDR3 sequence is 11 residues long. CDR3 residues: CASSLTSSQYF. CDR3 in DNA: TGTGCCAGTAGTCTCACTAGCTCCCAGTACTTC.

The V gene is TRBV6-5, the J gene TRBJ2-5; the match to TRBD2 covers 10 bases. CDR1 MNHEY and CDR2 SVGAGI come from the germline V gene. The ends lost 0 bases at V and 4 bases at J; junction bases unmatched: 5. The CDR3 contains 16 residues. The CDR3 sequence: CASSYSQRGGRETQYF. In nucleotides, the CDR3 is TGTGCCAGCAGTTACTCGCAGCGGGGGGGCCGAGAGACCCAGTACTTC.

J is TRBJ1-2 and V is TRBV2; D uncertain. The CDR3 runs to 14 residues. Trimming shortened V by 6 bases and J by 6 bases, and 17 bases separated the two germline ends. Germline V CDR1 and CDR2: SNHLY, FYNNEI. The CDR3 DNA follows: TGTGCCAGCAGCCCAGCGGACCGTTTCGATGGCTACACCTTC. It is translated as CASSPADRFDGYTF. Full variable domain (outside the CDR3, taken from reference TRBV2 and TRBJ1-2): EPEVTQTPSHQVTQMGQEVILRCVPISNHLYFYWYRQILGQKVEFLVSFYNNEISEKSEIFDDQFSVERPDGSNFTLKIRSTKLEDSAMYFCASSPADRFDGYTFGSGTRLTVV.

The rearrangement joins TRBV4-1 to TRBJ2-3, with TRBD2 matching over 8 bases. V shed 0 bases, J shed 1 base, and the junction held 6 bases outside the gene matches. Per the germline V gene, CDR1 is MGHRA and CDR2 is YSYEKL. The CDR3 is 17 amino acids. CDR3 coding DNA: TGCGCCAGCAGCCAAGACGATGCACTAGCGGGCACAGATACGCAGTATTTT. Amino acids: CASSQDDALAGTDTQYF.

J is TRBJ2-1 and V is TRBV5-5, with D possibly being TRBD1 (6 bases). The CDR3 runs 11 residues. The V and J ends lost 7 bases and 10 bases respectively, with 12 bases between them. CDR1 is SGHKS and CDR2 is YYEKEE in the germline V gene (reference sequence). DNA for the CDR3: TGTGCCAGCGCCTTTGGGACAGAGCAGTTCTTC. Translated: CASAFGTEQFF.

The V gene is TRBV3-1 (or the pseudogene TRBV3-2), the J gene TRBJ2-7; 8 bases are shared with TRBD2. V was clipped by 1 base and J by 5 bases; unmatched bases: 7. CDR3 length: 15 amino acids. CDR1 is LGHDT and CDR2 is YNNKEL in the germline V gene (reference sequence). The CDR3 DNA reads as TGTGCCAGCAGCCAAGTTGGCGGGGGGAAGGACGAGCAGTACTTC. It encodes CASSQVGGGKDEQYF.

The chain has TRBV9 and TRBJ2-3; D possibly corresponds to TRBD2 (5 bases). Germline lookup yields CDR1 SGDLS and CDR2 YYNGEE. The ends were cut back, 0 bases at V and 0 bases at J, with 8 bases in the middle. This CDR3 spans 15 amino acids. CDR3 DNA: TGTGCCAGCAGCGTAGATCGGGGAAGCACAGATACGCAGTATTTT. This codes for CASSVDRGSTDTQYF.

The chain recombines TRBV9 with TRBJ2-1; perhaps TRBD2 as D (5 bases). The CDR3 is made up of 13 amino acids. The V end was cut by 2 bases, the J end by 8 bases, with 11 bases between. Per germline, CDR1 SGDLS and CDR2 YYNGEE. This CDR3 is CASSVGLIDEQFF. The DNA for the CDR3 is TGTGCCAGCAGCGTTGGACTTATCGATGAGCAGTTCTTC.

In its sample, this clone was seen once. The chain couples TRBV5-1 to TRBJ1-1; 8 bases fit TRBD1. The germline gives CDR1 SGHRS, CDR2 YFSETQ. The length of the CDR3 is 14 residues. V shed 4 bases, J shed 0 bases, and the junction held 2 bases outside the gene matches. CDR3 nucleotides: TGCGCCAGCAGCCCAGGGGGCATGAACACTGAAGCTTTCTTT. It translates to CASSPGGMNTEAFF.

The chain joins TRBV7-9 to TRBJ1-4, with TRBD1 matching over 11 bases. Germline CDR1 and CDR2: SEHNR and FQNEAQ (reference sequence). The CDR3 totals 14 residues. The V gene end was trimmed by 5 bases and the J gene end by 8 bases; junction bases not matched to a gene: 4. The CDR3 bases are TGTGCCAGCAGCCGGGGACAGGGGGACGAAAAACTGTTTTTT. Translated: CASSRGQGDEKLFF.

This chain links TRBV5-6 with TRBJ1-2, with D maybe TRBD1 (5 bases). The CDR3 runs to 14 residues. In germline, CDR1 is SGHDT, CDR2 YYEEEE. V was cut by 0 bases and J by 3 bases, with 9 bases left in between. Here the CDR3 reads CASSLADSYYGYTF. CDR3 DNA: TGTGCCAGCAGCTTGGCCGACAGCTACTATGGCTACACCTTC.

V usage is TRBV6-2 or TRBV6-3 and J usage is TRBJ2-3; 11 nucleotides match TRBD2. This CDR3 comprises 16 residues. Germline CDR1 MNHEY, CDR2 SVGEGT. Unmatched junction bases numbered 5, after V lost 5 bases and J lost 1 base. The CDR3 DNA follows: TGTGCCAGCAGTGTTCTAGCGGGGGGCGGCACAGATACGCAGTATTTT. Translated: CASSVLAGGGTDTQYF.

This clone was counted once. Here the CDR3 DNA reads TGTGCCAGCTCACCACCGGTCGGGAGCTCTGGAAACACCATATATTTT. Amino acid sequence: CASSPPVGSSGNTIYF. The V gene is TRBV18, the J gene TRBJ1-3; D call uncertain. V was shortened by 0 bases and J by 0 bases, with 9 bases between the two germline ends. CDR1 KGHSH and CDR2 LQKENI come from the germline V gene. The CDR3 length is 16 residues. The full variable domain, completed using reference TRBV18 and TRBJ1-3, is NAGVMQNPRHLVRRRGQEARLRCSPMKGHSHVYWYRQLPEEGLKFMVYLQKENIIDESGMPKERFSAEFPKEGPSILRIQQVVRGDSAAYFCASSPPVGSSGNTIYFGEGSWLTVV.

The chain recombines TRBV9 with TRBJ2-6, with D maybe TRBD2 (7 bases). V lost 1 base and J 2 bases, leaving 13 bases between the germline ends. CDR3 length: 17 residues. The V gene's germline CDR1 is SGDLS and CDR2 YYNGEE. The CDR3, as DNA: TGTGCCAGCAGCGTACCCGGGGGGCGGACTGGGGCCAACGTCCTGACTTTC. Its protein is CASSVPGGRTGANVLTF. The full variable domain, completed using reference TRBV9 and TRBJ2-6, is DSGVTQTPKHLITATGQRVTLRCSPRSGDLSVYWYQQSLDQGLQFLIQYYNGEERAKGNILERFSAQQFPDLHSELNLSSLELGDSALYFCASSVPGGRTGANVLTFGAGSRLTVL.

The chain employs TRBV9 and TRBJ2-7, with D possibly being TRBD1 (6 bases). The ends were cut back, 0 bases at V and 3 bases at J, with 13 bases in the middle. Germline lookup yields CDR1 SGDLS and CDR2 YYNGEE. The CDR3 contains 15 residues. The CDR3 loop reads CASSVGTATFYEQYF. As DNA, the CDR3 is TGTGCCAGCAGCGTAGGGACAGCAACATTCTACGAGCAGTACTTC.

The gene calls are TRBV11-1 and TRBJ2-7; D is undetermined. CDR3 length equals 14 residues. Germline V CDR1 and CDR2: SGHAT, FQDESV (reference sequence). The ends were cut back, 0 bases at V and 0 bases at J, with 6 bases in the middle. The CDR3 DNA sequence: TGTGCCAGCAGCTTAGCGGCCTTCTCCTACGAGCAGTACTTC. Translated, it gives CASSLAAFSYEQYF.

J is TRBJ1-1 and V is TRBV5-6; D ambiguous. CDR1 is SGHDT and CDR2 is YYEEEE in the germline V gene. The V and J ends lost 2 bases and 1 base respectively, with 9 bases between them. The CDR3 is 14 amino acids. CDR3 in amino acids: CASSFDKANTEAFF. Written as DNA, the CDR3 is TGTGCCAGCAGCTTTGACAAGGCGAACACTGAAGCTTTCTTT. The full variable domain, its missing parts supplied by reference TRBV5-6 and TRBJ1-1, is DAGVTQSPTHLIKTRGQQVTLRCSPKSGHDTVSWYQQALGQGPQFIFQYYEEEERQRGNFPDRFSGHQFPNYSSELNVNALLLGDSALYLCASSFDKANTEAFFGQGTRLTVV.

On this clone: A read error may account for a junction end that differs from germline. The CDR3 DNA sequence: TGTGCTAGCAGCTTATTGGTGGCAGGTCGCCAAGAGACCCAGTACTTC. It specifies CASSLLVAGRQETQYF. The gene calls are TRBV7-7 and TRBJ2-5; D ambiguous. The germline CDR1 and CDR2 sequences are SSHAT and FNYEAQ (reference sequence). The CDR3 runs 16 residues. The variable domain in full, with the rest retrieved from reference TRBV7-7 and TRBJ2-5, is GAGVSQSPRYKVTKRGQDVTLRCDPISSHATLYWYQQALGQGPEFLTYFNYEAQPDKSGLPSDRFSAERPEGSISTLTIQRTEQRDSAMYRCASSLLVAGRQETQYFGPGTRLLVL.

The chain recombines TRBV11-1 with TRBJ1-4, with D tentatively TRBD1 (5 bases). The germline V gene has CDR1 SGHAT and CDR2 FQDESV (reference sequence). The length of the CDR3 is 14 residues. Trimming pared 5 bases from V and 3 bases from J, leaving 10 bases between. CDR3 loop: CASSRWGANEKLFF. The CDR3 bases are TGTGCCAGCAGCCGCTGGGGGGCTAATGAAAAACTGTTTTTT.

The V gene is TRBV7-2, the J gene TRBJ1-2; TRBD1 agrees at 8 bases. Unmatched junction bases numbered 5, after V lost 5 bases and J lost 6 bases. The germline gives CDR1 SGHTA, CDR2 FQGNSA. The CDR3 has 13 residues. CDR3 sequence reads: CASSPGQAHGYTF. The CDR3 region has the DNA TGTGCCAGCAGCCCGGGACAGGCGCATGGCTACACCTTC.

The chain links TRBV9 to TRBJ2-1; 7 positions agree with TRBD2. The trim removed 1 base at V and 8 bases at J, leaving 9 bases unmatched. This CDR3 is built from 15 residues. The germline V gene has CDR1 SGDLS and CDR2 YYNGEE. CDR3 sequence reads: CASSVPTRGEDEQFF. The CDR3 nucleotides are TGTGCCAGCAGCGTACCTACTCGGGGGGAAGATGAGCAGTTCTTC.